The rows below give T cell receptor beta chains drawn from one sample of a study of technical replicates of blood from a few donors. TCRdb keeps only in-frame clones here, not all; method: immunoSEQ multiplex PCR. The profile shows 90,000 to 100,000 clones, less than 95% of them singletons. The source material was T cells isolated from PBMCs. The receptors derive from a human donor in good health. CDR3s include the opening cysteine and the closing phenylalanine or tryptophan. The order of the fields is clone size, D gene, V gene, J gene, CDR3 DNA, CDR3 protein. The D gene is left open where the match is weak. Rows give clone size only sometimes, using once, few, many, or a class for an expanded clone.

clone size: once; D gene: -; V gene: TRBV28; J gene: TRBJ1-2; CDR3 DNA: TGTGCCAGCAGTTTGACTCTGGGGGCGCTTGGCTACACCTTC; CDR3 protein: CASSLTLGALGYTF
clone size: -; D gene: -; V gene: TRBV6-1; J gene: TRBJ1-2; CDR3 DNA: TGTGCCAGCGTCGGTAATGGCTACACCTTC; CDR3 protein: CASVGNGYTF
clone size: -; D gene: TRBD1; V gene: TRBV4-3; J gene: TRBJ2-7; CDR3 DNA: TGCGCCAGCAGCCAAGAGGGACAGGGGCCCTACGAGCAGTACTTC; CDR3 protein: CASSQEGQGPYEQYF
clone size: few; D gene: TRBD1; V gene: TRBV5-1; J gene: TRBJ1-1; CDR3 DNA: TGCGCCAGCAGCTTAACAGGGGGAGAGAACACTGAAGCTTTCTTT; CDR3 protein: CASSLTGGENTEAFF
clone size: -; D gene: -; V gene: TRBV7-9; J gene: TRBJ1-4; CDR3 DNA: TGTGCCAGCAGCTTAGGTTCGGGGGATGAAAAACTGTTTTTT; CDR3 protein: CASSLGSGDEKLFF
clone size: once; D gene: TRBD2; V gene: TRBV27; J gene: TRBJ2-1; CDR3 DNA: TGTGCCAGTTGTAGCGGGAGTATCTACAATGAGCAGTTCTTC; CDR3 protein: CASCSGSIYNEQFF
clone size: -; D gene: -; V gene: TRBV7-2; J gene: TRBJ1-2; CDR3 DNA: TGTGCCAGCAGCCCCCCGGGGGTTGGGAACTATGGCTACACCTTC; CDR3 protein: CASSPPGVGNYGYTF
clone size: -; D gene: -; V gene: TRBV7-3; J gene: TRBJ2-2; CDR3 DNA: TGTGCCAGCAGCTCCCAAGCCGGCACCGGGGAGCTGTTTTTT; CDR3 protein: CASSSQAGTGELFF
clone size: -; D gene: TRBD2; V gene: TRBV6-5; J gene: TRBJ2-1; CDR3 DNA: TGTGCCAGCAGACTTAGCGGGAACTCCTACAATGAGCAGTTCTTC; CDR3 protein: CASRLSGNSYNEQFF
clone size: few; D gene: -; V gene: TRBV9; J gene: TRBJ1-1; CDR3 DNA: TGTGCCAGCATCGAGCTTGGAGAACGGGATGAAGCTTTCTTT; CDR3 protein: CASIELGERDEAFF
clone size: -; D gene: TRBD1; V gene: TRBV2; J gene: TRBJ2-5; CDR3 DNA: TGTGCCAGCGGGGAAGGGGACAGACGAGAGACCCAGTACTTC; CDR3 protein: CASGEGDRRETQYF
clone size: -; D gene: -; V gene: TRBV19; J gene: TRBJ2-1; CDR3 DNA: TGTGCCAGCAGTATTATGTGGGAGATCAATGAGCAGTTCTTC; CDR3 protein: CASSIMWEINEQFF
clone size: few; D gene: TRBD1; V gene: TRBV10-3; J gene: TRBJ2-7; CDR3 DNA: TGTGCCATCAGTGTAGACCGGACAGGGGACGAGCAGTACTTC; CDR3 protein: CAISVDRTGDEQYF
clone size: -; D gene: TRBD2; V gene: TRBV9; J gene: TRBJ2-3; CDR3 DNA: TGTGCCAGCAGCGTAGGTGATAGCGGGGGAGATACGCAGTATTTT; CDR3 protein: CASSVGDSGGDTQYF
clone size: -; D gene: TRBD1; V gene: TRBV30; J gene: TRBJ2-5; CDR3 DNA: TGTGCCTGGGGGACAGGGCAAGAGACCCAGTACTTC; CDR3 protein: CAWGTGQETQYF
clone size: once; D gene: -; V gene: TRBV10-3; J gene: TRBJ1-5; CDR3 DNA: TGTGCCATCAGTGATATTAATCAGCCCCAGCATTTT; CDR3 protein: CAISDINQPQHF
clone size: -; D gene: -; V gene: TRBV7-7; J gene: TRBJ2-1; CDR3 DNA: TGTGCTAGCAGCTTAACCGGGAACAATGAGCAGTTCTTC; CDR3 protein: CASSLTGNNEQFF
clone size: -; D gene: -; V gene: TRBV28; J gene: TRBJ1-2; CDR3 DNA: TGTGCCAGCAGTTTTAAGGGGGTATCTGGCTACACCTTC; CDR3 protein: CASSFKGVSGYTF
clone size: -; D gene: -; V gene: TRBV12-5; J gene: TRBJ2-3; CDR3 DNA: TGTGCTAGTTCTTTCGGTCGGAGCACAGATACGCAGTATTTT; CDR3 protein: CASSFGRSTDTQYF
clone size: -; D gene: TRBD1; V gene: TRBV30; J gene: TRBJ1-1; CDR3 DNA: TGTGCCTGGACCAGGGGGGTGAACACTGAAGCTTTCTTT; CDR3 protein: CAWTRGVNTEAFF
clone size: -; D gene: -; V gene: TRBV5-5; J gene: TRBJ1-1; CDR3 DNA: TGTGCCAGCAGCTTGTACAGGGTGAGTGAGAACACTGAAGCTTTCTTT; CDR3 protein: CASSLYRVSENTEAFF
clone size: -; D gene: -; V gene: TRBV7-2; J gene: TRBJ1-4; CDR3 DNA: TGTGCCAGCAGCTTAACCATGGGCAGGGGAGTTAGAAATGAAAAACTGTTTTTT; CDR3 protein: CASSLTMGRGVRNEKLFF
clone size: -; D gene: TRBD2; V gene: TRBV28; J gene: TRBJ2-3; CDR3 DNA: TGTGCCAGCAGTTTGGCGGGAGGGGGAACAGATACGCAGTATTTT; CDR3 protein: CASSLAGGGTDTQYF
clone size: -; D gene: -; V gene: TRBV6-1; J gene: TRBJ1-3; CDR3 DNA: TGTGCCAGTCATTCCTCTGGAAACACCATATATTTT; CDR3 protein: CASHSSGNTIYF
clone size: -; D gene: -; V gene: TRBV7-2; J gene: TRBJ1-2; CDR3 DNA: TGTGCCAGCAGCCCATGGGGCAACTATGGCTACACCTTC; CDR3 protein: CASSPWGNYGYTF
clone size: -; D gene: -; V gene: TRBV19; J gene: TRBJ2-2; CDR3 DNA: TGTGCCAGTAGTATAGATCGCAGCACCGGGGAGCTGTTTTTT; CDR3 protein: CASSIDRSTGELFF
clone size: -; D gene: TRBD1; V gene: TRBV7-9; J gene: TRBJ1-1; CDR3 DNA: TGTGCCAGCAGCTCCGCCGGGACAGGGATCACTGAAGCTTTCTTT; CDR3 protein: CASSSAGTGITEAFF
clone size: -; D gene: -; V gene: TRBV5-1; J gene: TRBJ2-3; CDR3 DNA: TGCGCCAGCAGCTTGGTTTTCGCGGAAGCCACAGATACGCAGTATTTT; CDR3 protein: CASSLVFAEATDTQYF
clone size: -; D gene: -; V gene: TRBV6-5; J gene: TRBJ1-3; CDR3 DNA: TGTGCCAGCAGTAAAGCGTACTCTGGAAACACCATATATTTT; CDR3 protein: CASSKAYSGNTIYF
clone size: -; D gene: -; V gene: TRBV19; J gene: TRBJ1-5; CDR3 DNA: TGTGCCAGTAGCAATCAGGGGACATTAAGCAATCAGCCCCAGCATTTT; CDR3 protein: CASSNQGTLSNQPQHF
clone size: -; D gene: -; V gene: TRBV7-9; J gene: TRBJ1-1; CDR3 DNA: TGTGCCAGCAGCTTTCAAGCAAACACTGAAGCTTTCTTT; CDR3 protein: CASSFQANTEAFF
clone size: -; D gene: -; V gene: TRBV27; J gene: TRBJ2-1; CDR3 DNA: TGTGCCAGCAGACAATACAATGAGCAGTTCTTC; CDR3 protein: CASRQYNEQFF
clone size: -; D gene: TRBD2; V gene: TRBV9; J gene: TRBJ2-7; CDR3 DNA: TGTGCCAGCAGCGTAGGTGAGGGACTAGTCTTCTACGAGCAGTACTTC; CDR3 protein: CASSVGEGLVFYEQYF
clone size: -; D gene: -; V gene: TRBV28; J gene: TRBJ2-7; CDR3 DNA: TGTGCCAGCACTGGGGACTTCTACGAGCAGTACTTC; CDR3 protein: CASTGDFYEQYF
clone size: once; D gene: -; V gene: TRBV9; J gene: TRBJ2-1; CDR3 DNA: TGTGCCAGCAGCGTAAGCGGTAGCTCCTACAATGAGCAGTTCTTC; CDR3 protein: CASSVSGSSYNEQFF
clone size: -; D gene: -; V gene: TRBV6-1; J gene: TRBJ2-1; CDR3 DNA: TGTGCCACCGGGTACAATGAGCAGTTCTTC; CDR3 protein: CATGYNEQFF
clone size: -; D gene: -; V gene: TRBV28; J gene: TRBJ1-4; CDR3 DNA: TGTGCCAGCGCAACCGACAGGAGTAATGAAAAACTGTTTTTT; CDR3 protein: CASATDRSNEKLFF
clone size: -; D gene: -; V gene: TRBV15; J gene: TRBJ1-5; CDR3 DNA: TGTGCCACCAGCACGGCGAACAGTCAGCCCCAGCATTTT; CDR3 protein: CATSTANSQPQHF
clone size: -; D gene: -; V gene: TRBV6-5; J gene: TRBJ1-2; CDR3 DNA: TGTGCCAGCAGTTACTCGATTGGGGGCGCGACGGATGGCTACACCTTC; CDR3 protein: CASSYSIGGATDGYTF
clone size: -; D gene: TRBD1; V gene: TRBV6-5; J gene: TRBJ1-1; CDR3 DNA: TGTGCCAGCAGGAGCACAGGGGGCGACACTGAAGCTTTCTTT; CDR3 protein: CASRSTGGDTEAFF
clone size: -; D gene: TRBD1; V gene: TRBV5-4; J gene: TRBJ1-2; CDR3 DNA: TGTGCCAGCAGTAAACTCACAGGGGGGGACTATGGCTACACCTTC; CDR3 protein: CASSKLTGGDYGYTF
clone size: -; D gene: -; V gene: TRBV6-5; J gene: TRBJ1-5; CDR3 DNA: TGTGCCAGCAGTTCCGGAACAGGCAATCAGCCCCAGCATTTT; CDR3 protein: CASSSGTGNQPQHF
clone size: -; D gene: TRBD2; V gene: TRBV19; J gene: TRBJ2-7; CDR3 DNA: TGTGCCAGTTCCAGTCCGGGACTAGCTCGGCACGAGCAGTACTTC; CDR3 protein: CASSSPGLARHEQYF
clone size: -; D gene: TRBD1; V gene: TRBV19; J gene: TRBJ1-2; CDR3 DNA: TGTGCCAGTAGTAGACAGGGAAAGAACTATGGCTACACCTTC; CDR3 protein: CASSRQGKNYGYTF
clone size: -; D gene: TRBD1; V gene: TRBV29-1; J gene: TRBJ2-7; CDR3 DNA: TGCAGCTGCCTAGGACAGGGAAGTTTATATTTCGAGCAGTACTTC; CDR3 protein: CSCLGQGSLYFEQYF
clone size: -; D gene: -; V gene: TRBV6-5; J gene: TRBJ2-5; CDR3 DNA: TGTGCCAGCAGTTACTCGAGCCTCCAAGAGACCCAGTACTTC; CDR3 protein: CASSYSSLQETQYF
clone size: -; D gene: -; V gene: TRBV25-1; J gene: TRBJ1-5; CDR3 DNA: TGTGCCAGCAGTGAATACGGGAATCAGCCCCAGCATTTT; CDR3 protein: CASSEYGNQPQHF
clone size: -; D gene: TRBD1; V gene: TRBV18; J gene: TRBJ2-7; CDR3 DNA: TGTGCCAGCTCAACCGGGACAGGGTATTACGAGCAGTACTTC; CDR3 protein: CASSTGTGYYEQYF
clone size: -; D gene: -; V gene: TRBV5-4; J gene: TRBJ2-2; CDR3 DNA: TGTGCCAGCAGCTTGGCCGGGACCGGGGAGCTGTTTTTT; CDR3 protein: CASSLAGTGELFF
clone size: -; D gene: TRBD1; V gene: TRBV4-1; J gene: TRBJ1-3; CDR3 DNA: TGCGCCAGCAGCCAAGACAGGGGGTCTGGAAACACCATATATTTT; CDR3 protein: CASSQDRGSGNTIYF
clone size: -; D gene: TRBD1; V gene: TRBV2; J gene: TRBJ2-2; CDR3 DNA: TGTGCCAGCAGAGCTGACAGGGTAGGCACCGGGGAGCTGTTTTTT; CDR3 protein: CASRADRVGTGELFF
clone size: -; D gene: TRBD1; V gene: TRBV7-2; J gene: TRBJ1-1; CDR3 DNA: TGTGCCAGCAGCTGGACAGGGAACACTGAAGCTTTCTTT; CDR3 protein: CASSWTGNTEAFF